This T cell receptor beta chain stems from a study of blood T cell repertoires in COVID-19. Overall study: PBMCs, B-cell-depleted T cells, or T cells provided the cDNA or gDNA that made up the material.

Trimming removed 5 bases at V and 4 bases at J, with 17 bases between. This CDR3 has 15 residues. Looked up from germline, CDR1 is SEHNR and CDR2 is FQNEAQ (reference sequence). The assay was immunoSEQ multiplex PCR, and TCRdb's table has in-frame clones only and misses some. Counted here are about 210,000 clones, approximately 80% occurring once; the ten biggest clones make up 10% to 15%. The chain uses TRBV7-9 and TRBJ1-1; tentatively, D is TRBD1 (6 bases). This TCR was recovered from a human donor in a cohort sampled during active COVID-19. Specimen: peripheral blood. The CDR3 DNA reads as TGTGCCAGCAGCCCAGTCCCGGGACAACTCACTGAAGCTTTCTTT. It translates to CASSPVPGQLTEAFF.